A single sample gave rise to the 22 T cell receptor beta chains below, sequenced in a study of blood T cell repertoires in COVID-19. The protocol was immunoSEQ multiplex PCR, while the TCRdb copy is restricted to in-frame clones and leaves out a portion. The sample includes about 150,000 clones, about nine tenths of them seen just once. Sample: peripheral blood. Source of these receptors: a woman in her sixties or seventies with active or convalescent COVID-19.

This clone was counted once. The chain is built from TRBV9 and TRBJ2-5; the match to TRBD2 covers 10 bases. V shed 3 bases and J 5 bases; nucleotides not matched to a gene: 7. Germline lookup yields CDR1 SGDLS and CDR2 YYNGEE. This CDR3 has 15 amino acids. The CDR3 coding sequence is TGTGCCAGCAGCGCCCCACTAGCGGGAAGGGAGACCCAGTACTTC. Amino acids: CASSAPLAGRETQYF.

V and J are TRBV7-2 and TRBJ2-3; a possible D gene is TRBD2 (6 bases). The CDR3 totals 13 residues. Germline values: CDR1 SGHTA, CDR2 FQGNSA. V was pared by 1 base and J by 5 bases, with 7 bases between. The DNA of the CDR3 is TGTGCCAGCAGCTTAGGAGCGGGAGATACGCAGTATTTT. This encodes CASSLGAGDTQYF.

V and J are TRBV19 and TRBJ1-1; unclear D gene. The CDR3 has 11 residues. V lost 10 bases and J 5 bases, leaving 11 bases between the germline ends. Germline loops: CDR1 LNHDA, CDR2 SQIVND (reference sequence). The CDR3: CATQWQTEAFF. The CDR3 region has the DNA TGTGCCACCCAGTGGCAGACTGAAGCTTTCTTT.

The chain joins TRBV4-1 to TRBJ1-2, with D possibly matching TRBD1 (6 bases). Germline lookup yields CDR1 MGHRA and CDR2 YSYEKL. V dropped 1 base and J dropped 6 bases, with 12 bases sitting between them. This CDR3 has 14 residues. The CDR3 loop is CASSQAWGPDGYTF. CDR3 in DNA: TGCGCCAGCAGCCAAGCGTGGGGGCCGGATGGCTACACCTTC.

The V and J genes are TRBV18 and TRBJ1-4; D is unclear. The CDR3 spans 12 residues. Trimming stripped 4 bases from V and 7 bases from J, with 7 bases between. The germline V gene encodes CDR1 KGHSH and CDR2 LQKENI. The CDR3 reads CASSRPSEKLFF. In DNA, the CDR3 is TGTGCCAGCTCACGTCCCAGTGAAAAACTGTTTTTT.

The chain combines TRBV29-1 with TRBJ1-1, with D hard to call. V was cut by 4 bases and J by 1 base, with 7 bases left in between. Germline CDR1 and CDR2: SQVTM and ANQGSEA. The CDR3 runs to 12 residues. The CDR3 loop reads CSVVIWNTEAFF. CDR3 sequence (DNA): TGCAGCGTTGTTATTTGGAACACTGAAGCTTTCTTT.

The V call is TRBV2, the J call TRBJ1-1, with 10 nucleotides matching TRBD1. V dropped 10 bases and J dropped 5; count of bases not matched to a gene: 13. The CDR3 contains 15 residues. Germline-derived CDR1 and CDR2 are SNHLY and FYNNEI. The DNA for the CDR3 is TGTGCCAAAAGACAGGGGGCATCTTCGAGTACTGAAGCTTTCTTT. It translates to CAKRQGASSSTEAFF.

This clone has a handful of counts. The chain links TRBV19 to TRBJ1-5, with 8 bases lining up with TRBD1. The trim removed 6 bases at V and 5 bases at J, leaving 6 bases unmatched. Per the germline V gene, CDR1 is LNHDA and CDR2 is SQIVND (reference sequence). This CDR3 comprises 14 residues. The CDR3 nucleotides are TGTGCCAGTAGCGCGACAGGGGAAGATCAGCCCCAGCATTTT. Translating gives CASSATGEDQPQHF.

This sequence joins TRBV11-2 and TRBJ1-1; 8 nucleotides match TRBD1. The J segment lost 5 bases and the V segment lost 11 bases, leaving 7 bases of the junction unmatched. The CDR3 totals 12 residues. Germline V gene data show CDR1 as SGHAT and CDR2 as FQNNGV. Written as DNA, the CDR3 is TGTGCCGTTGACAGGGGAGGAACTGAAGCTTTCTTT. Its translation: CAVDRGGTEAFF.

J is TRBJ2-3 and V is TRBV7-2; 9 nucleotides match TRBD1. CDR1 and CDR2 from the germline V gene are SGHTA and FQGNSA. V shed 6 bases, J shed 2 bases, and the junction held 6 bases outside the gene matches. The CDR3 extends over 15 amino acids. The CDR3, as DNA: TGTGCCAGCAGGCCGGGACAGGGAGCCACAGATACGCAGTATTTT. Encoded protein: CASRPGQGATDTQYF.

V gene TRBV18 combines with J gene TRBJ1-2; D might be TRBD1 (5 bases). V lost 1 base and J 8 bases, leaving 8 bases between the germline ends. Germline V gene lookup returns CDR1 KGHSH and CDR2 LQKENI. The CDR3 is made up of 12 amino acids. This CDR3 reads CASSPQGKGYTF. The DNA of the CDR3 is TGTGCCAGCTCACCACAGGGGAAAGGCTACACCTTC.

V and J are TRBV2 and TRBJ2-2, with 11 bases lining up with TRBD1. CDR3 length: 15 amino acids. The J segment lost 4 bases and the V segment lost 4 bases, leaving 2 bases of the junction unmatched. Germline CDR1 SNHLY, CDR2 FYNNEI. The CDR3 spells CASSGDRGVTGELFF. The DNA of the CDR3 is TGTGCCAGCAGTGGGGACAGGGGGGTCACCGGGGAGCTGTTTTTT.

V and J are TRBV7-2 and TRBJ2-3; D is ambiguous. Trimming removed 6 bases at V and 1 base at J, with 5 bases between. Per germline, CDR1 SGHTA and CDR2 FQGNSA. The CDR3 runs to 12 residues. The CDR3 coding sequence is TGTGCCAGCAGGTCTGGCACAGATACGCAGTATTTT. The encoded protein is CASRSGTDTQYF. Full variable domain (missing parts from reference TRBV7-2 and TRBJ2-3): GAGVSQSPSNKVTEKGKDVELRCDPISGHTALYWYRQSLGQGLEFLIYFQGNSAPDKSGLPSDRFSAERTGGSVSTLTIQRTQQEDSAVYLCASRSGTDTQYFGPGTRLTVL.

The V gene is TRBV7-8, the J gene TRBJ1-1; D might be TRBD1 (6 bases). Trimming shortened V by 7 bases and J by 0 bases, and 9 bases separated the two germline ends. CDR1 and CDR2 from the germline V gene are SGHVS and FQNEAQ. The CDR3 contains 13 residues. CDR3 nucleotides: TGTGCCAGCACCCGGACAGTGAACACTGAAGCTTTCTTT. This sequence encodes CASTRTVNTEAFF.

The CDR3 spells CASSQDGGGTEAFF. CDR3 bases: TGCGCCAGCAGCCAAGATGGGGGAGGGACTGAAGCTTTCTTT. This chain connects TRBV4-1 to TRBJ1-1; perhaps TRBD1 as D (5 bases). The CDR3 runs to 14 residues. Germline loops: CDR1 MGHRA, CDR2 YSYEKL. Trimming took off 0 bases at V and 5 bases at J, with 10 bases between the two ends.

This clone was seen a few times. The chain joins TRBV3-1 (or the pseudogene TRBV3-2) to TRBJ1-6, with 8 bases identical to TRBD1. Germline V gene data show CDR1 as LGHDT and CDR2 as YNNKEL (reference sequence). The CDR3 length is 14 residues. Trimming cost V 5 bases and J 5 bases; bases outside gene matches: 2. In DNA, the CDR3 is TGTGCCAGCAGCGGGGGACAGGATAATTCACCCCTCCACTTT. This sequence encodes CASSGGQDNSPLHF.

The chain combines TRBV4-3 with TRBJ2-3, with a possible D match to TRBD2 (6 bases). Germline V gene data show CDR1 as LGHNA and CDR2 as YSLEER. The V end was cut by 4 bases, the J end by 6 bases, with 11 bases between. This CDR3 region has 13 residues. The CDR3 loop reads CASSLRGMDTQYF. The CDR3 nucleotides are TGCGCCAGCAGCCTTCGGGGGATGGATACGCAGTATTTT.

J is TRBJ2-7 and V is TRBV4-3; D is possibly TRBD1 (5 bases). The V end was cut by 0 bases, the J end by 2 bases, with 11 bases between. This CDR3 is built from 15 residues. Germline V lookup: CDR1 LGHNA, CDR2 YSLEER. CDR3 in amino acids: CASSQDSRETYEQYF. Here the CDR3 DNA reads TGCGCCAGCAGCCAAGACTCCAGGGAAACCTACGAGCAGTACTTC.

DNA for the CDR3: TGTGCCAGCAGCTTACCGGGACTAGGAGCCTACGAGCAGTACTTC. This codes for CASSLPGLGAYEQYF. The chain employs TRBV5-4 and TRBJ2-7, with 8 bases that match TRBD2. The V and J ends lost 2 bases and 2 bases, in that order; junction bases with no gene match: 6. Germline CDR1 is SGHNT and CDR2 is YYREEE (reference sequence). The CDR3 contains 15 residues.

This chain links TRBV4-1 with TRBJ2-7, with a weak D call TRBD2 (5 bases). CDR1 and CDR2 from the germline V gene are MGHRA and YSYEKL. This CDR3 is 12 amino acids long. Trimming removed 0 bases from V and 7 bases from J, with 7 bases in between. Here the CDR3 DNA reads TGCGCCAGCAGCCAAGACGGGGATGAGCAGTACTTC. Its translation: CASSQDGDEQYF.

The chain links TRBV24-1 to TRBJ2-2; D not certain. Germline V gene sequence: CDR1 KGHDR, CDR2 SFDVKD. This CDR3 is built from 13 residues. V dropped 1 base and J dropped 7 bases, with 6 bases sitting between them. CDR3 amino acids: CATSDFKSGELFF. DNA of the CDR3: TGTGCCACCAGTGATTTCAAGAGCGGGGAGCTGTTTTTT.

The chain employs TRBV19 and TRBJ2-3, with 8 bases matching TRBD1. In germline, CDR1 is LNHDA, CDR2 SQIVND (reference sequence). The trim removed 7 bases at V and 10 bases at J, leaving 16 bases unmatched. The CDR3 length is 15 residues. The CDR3 nucleotides are TGTGCCAGTACTCTTGGGACAGGCCAACTGCGGGCGCAGTATTTT. This gives the protein CASTLGTGQLRAQYF.